This T cell receptor (beta chain) was profiled in a study of OX40 agonist ivuxolimab in advanced cancers. On the study more broadly: Ivuxolimab doses were 0.01, 0.1, 0.3, 1.5, 3 or 10 mg/kg every 2 weeks.

As concerns this clone: Its antigen is still unknown.

The CDR3 contains 13 residues. The germline V and J ends were trimmed by 3 bases and 2 bases, with 11 bases remaining between them. Looked up from germline, CDR1 is SQVTM and CDR2 is ANQGSEA. Study-wide points: Some nonresponders likewise displayed low normalized T-cell clonal expansion. On average, CD8+ T cells had more expanded clones than CD4+.

The protocol was immunoSEQ multiplex PCR, while the TCRdb copy is restricted to in-frame clones and leaves out a portion. The data contain 7,500 to 8,500 clones, under 85% of them singletons. This receptor was taken from an adult with an advanced solid tumor such as melanoma, head and neck, liver or kidney cancer. Material: CD4+ or CD8+ T cells sorted from blood, obtained in a trial of the OX40 agonist ivuxolimab. This sequence joins TRBV29-1 and TRBJ2-7; D may be TRBD2 (6 bases). The CDR3 spells CSVEEGAPYEQYF. CDR3 DNA sequence: TGCAGCGTTGAGGAGGGTGCCCCCTACGAGCAGTACTTC.